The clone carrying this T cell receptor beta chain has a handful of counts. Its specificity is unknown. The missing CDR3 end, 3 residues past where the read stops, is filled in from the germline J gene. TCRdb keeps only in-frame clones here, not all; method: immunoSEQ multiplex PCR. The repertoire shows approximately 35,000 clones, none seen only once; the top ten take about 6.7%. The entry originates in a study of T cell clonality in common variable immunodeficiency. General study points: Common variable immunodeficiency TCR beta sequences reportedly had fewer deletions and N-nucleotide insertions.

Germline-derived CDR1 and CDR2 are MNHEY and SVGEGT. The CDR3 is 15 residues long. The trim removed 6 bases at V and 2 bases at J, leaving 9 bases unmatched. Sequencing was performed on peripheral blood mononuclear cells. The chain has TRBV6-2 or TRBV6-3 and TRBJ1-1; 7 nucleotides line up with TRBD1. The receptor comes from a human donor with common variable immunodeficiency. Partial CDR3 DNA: TGTGCCAGCAGCTTTCGACAGGGAAGTAACACTGAA. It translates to CASSFRQGSNTE. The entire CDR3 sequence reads CASSFRQGSNTEAFF.